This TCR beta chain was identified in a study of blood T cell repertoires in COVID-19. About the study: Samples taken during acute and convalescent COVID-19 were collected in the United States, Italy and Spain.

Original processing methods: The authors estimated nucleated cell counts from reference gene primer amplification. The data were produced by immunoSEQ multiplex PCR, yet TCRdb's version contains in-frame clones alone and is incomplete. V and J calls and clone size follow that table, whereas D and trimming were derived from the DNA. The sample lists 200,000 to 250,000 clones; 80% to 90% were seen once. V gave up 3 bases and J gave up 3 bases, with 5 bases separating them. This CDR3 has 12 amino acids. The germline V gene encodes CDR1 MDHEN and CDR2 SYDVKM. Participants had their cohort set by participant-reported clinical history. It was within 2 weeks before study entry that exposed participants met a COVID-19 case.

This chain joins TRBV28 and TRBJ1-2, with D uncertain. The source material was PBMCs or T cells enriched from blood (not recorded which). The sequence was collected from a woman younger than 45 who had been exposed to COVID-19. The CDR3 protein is CASSLRYYGYTF. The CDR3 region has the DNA TGTGCCAGCAGTTTGCGCTACTATGGCTACACCTTC.